The 27 T cell receptor beta chains below come from one sample, sequenced in a study of cytomegalovirus exposure and HLA in healthy donors. Researchers ran the PCR with 60 Vbeta and 13 Jbeta primers. Profiled with immunoSEQ multiplex PCR; TCRdb holds only in-frame clones, not every one. The data hold 75,000 to 100,000 clones, with roughly four fifths observed a single time. The sample taken for sequencing was PBMCs. Receptors were obtained from a woman in her sixties or seventies in good health and CMV-seropositive.

The chain combines TRBV4-2 with TRBJ2-1; TRBD2 matches 11 bases. CDR1 LGHNA and CDR2 YNFKEQ come from the germline V gene. Trimming took 4 bases from V and 0 from J; bases not matched to a gene: 8. This CDR3 is built from 18 residues. Here the CDR3 reads CASSPTGTSGASYNEQFF. CDR3 bases: TGTGCCAGCAGCCCGACCGGGACTAGCGGAGCCTCCTACAATGAGCAGTTCTTC.

This rearrangement joins TRBV28 to TRBJ1-5; 11 bases align to TRBD1. CDR1 is MDHEN and CDR2 is SYDVKM in the germline V gene. The CDR3 has 14 amino acids. The J segment lost 4 bases and the V segment lost 6 bases, leaving 2 bases of the junction unmatched. The CDR3: CASSGTGGNQPQHF. In DNA, the CDR3 is TGTGCCAGCAGCGGGACAGGGGGTAATCAGCCCCAGCATTTT.

This clone came up once. This chain links TRBV19 with TRBJ2-1, with TRBD2 as a possible D gene (6 bases). Trimming took off 3 bases at V and 6 bases at J, with 12 bases between the two ends. Germline CDR1 LNHDA, CDR2 SQIVND (reference sequence). The CDR3 spans 14 residues. The CDR3 sequence is CASSIDPGGNEQFF. In DNA, the CDR3 is TGTGCCAGTAGTATCGACCCCGGGGGCAATGAGCAGTTCTTC.

The chain couples TRBV7-8 to TRBJ2-2; the D is unclear. The length of the CDR3 is 16 residues. CDR1 SGHVS and CDR2 FQNEAQ come from the germline V gene. The ends were cut back, 4 bases at V and 2 bases at J, with 14 bases in the middle. CDR3 region: CASSSTSRQNTGELFF. For the CDR3, the DNA is TGTGCCAGCAGCTCCACTTCCCGACAAAACACCGGGGAGCTGTTTTTT.

This clone was counted only a few times. This rearrangement joins TRBV29-1 to TRBJ1-1, with TRBD1 matching over 9 bases. The CDR3 has 13 residues. Germline values: CDR1 SQVTM, CDR2 ANQGSEA. Trimming took 8 bases from V and 4 from J; bases not matched to a gene: 8. CDR3 residues: CSPSTGGITEAFF. DNA of the CDR3: TGCAGCCCATCGACAGGGGGAATCACTGAAGCTTTCTTT.

This clone was seen a single time. This rearrangement joins TRBV27 to TRBJ2-5; 9 bases fit TRBD1. The CDR3 runs 13 residues. In germline, CDR1 is MNHEY, CDR2 SMNVEV (reference sequence). V lost 6 bases and J lost 7; bases outside the gene matches: 6. The CDR3 reads CASRRTGGRTQYF. CDR3 bases: TGTGCCAGCAGAAGAACAGGGGGCCGGACCCAGTACTTC.

This clone was counted a single time. The chain carries TRBV28 and TRBJ1-2, with D maybe TRBD1 (5 bases). The CDR3 sequence is 13 residues long. CDR1 MDHEN and CDR2 SYDVKM come from the germline V gene. Trimming took off 6 bases at V and 2 bases at J, with 10 bases between the two ends. In DNA form, the CDR3 reads TGTGCCAGCAGCTCGACAGTAAACTATGGCTACACCTTC. This encodes CASSSTVNYGYTF.

The chain carries TRBV28 and TRBJ2-3; the match to TRBD2 covers 7 bases. Trimming cost V 1 base and J 4 bases; bases outside gene matches: 2. CDR3 length: 14 residues. Per the germline V gene, CDR1 is MDHEN and CDR2 is SYDVKM. CDR3: CASSLSAGSDTQYF. The CDR3 DNA sequence: TGTGCCAGCAGTTTATCAGCGGGGTCAGATACGCAGTATTTT.

The table lists this clone with a few counts. The rearrangement links TRBV19 to TRBJ2-2, with a tentative D call TRBD1 (6 bases). V lost 6 bases to trimming and J lost 3 bases, with 14 bases between them. This CDR3 has 15 amino acids. CDR1 is LNHDA, CDR2 SQIVND, per germline (reference sequence). The CDR3 DNA follows: TGTGCCAGTAGATCCGGGGACACGGACACCGGGGAGCTGTTTTTT. This codes for CASRSGDTDTGELFF.

The rearrangement links TRBV4-1 to TRBJ2-7; TRBD2 aligns across 11 bases. CDR3 length: 14 residues. Germline V gives CDR1 MGHRA, CDR2 YSYEKL. J gave up 2 bases and V 5 bases, and 2 bases lay outside the gene matches. The CDR3 DNA follows: TGCGCCAGCAGCTCGACTAGCGGGACCTACGAGCAGTACTTC. Its translation: CASSSTSGTYEQYF.

This clone was counted a single time. V is TRBV6-5 and J is TRBJ1-5; perhaps TRBD1 as D (5 bases). Germline CDR1 reads MNHEY; CDR2 reads SVGAGI. The CDR3 runs 12 residues. Trimming took 5 bases from V and 5 from J, leaving 7 bases between them. The chain's CDR3 is CASSDSYQPQHF. CDR3 DNA sequence: TGTGCCAGCAGTGACAGTTATCAGCCCCAGCATTTT.

The V gene is TRBV4-1, the J gene TRBJ2-5; D gene uncertain. From germline, CDR1 is MGHRA and CDR2 YSYEKL. The V gene lost 1 base and the J gene lost 4 bases, with 4 bases spanning the gap. The CDR3 length is 12 residues. The CDR3 loop reads CASSQVSETQYF. CDR3 nucleotide sequence: TGCGCCAGCAGCCAAGTCTCAGAGACCCAGTACTTC.

The CDR3 nucleotides are TGTGCCTGGAGTGGGAGGATATGGCTGGGCGAGCAGTACTTC. Translation gives CAWSGRIWLGEQYF. The V and J genes are TRBV30 and TRBJ2-7; tentatively, D is TRBD2 (5 bases). Germline V gene sequence: CDR1 GTSNPN, CDR2 SVGIG (reference sequence). Trimming pared 1 base from V and 6 bases from J, leaving 16 bases between. This CDR3 has 14 amino acids.

This clone has a handful of counts. The chain uses TRBV6-1 and TRBJ2-5; 7 bases agree with TRBD2. The J call may be in error: the DNA end matches TRBJ2-7 better. The V gene's germline CDR1 is MNHNS and CDR2 SASEGT. The CDR3 length is 14 residues. The CDR3 reads CASSPRTSSGEQYF. The CDR3 region has the DNA TGTGCCAGCAGTCCCCGGACTAGTTCGGGCGAGCAGTACTTC.

This chain uses TRBV6-4 with TRBJ2-2; D is perhaps TRBD1 (5 bases). Germline V gene sequence: CDR1 MRHNA, CDR2 SNTAGT. V lost 2 bases and J 4 bases, leaving 17 bases between the germline ends. The CDR3 is 17 residues long. CDR3 nucleotides: TGTGCCAGCAGTGACCAAAGCAGGGAATATGGCACCGGGGAGCTGTTTTTT. It translates to CASSDQSREYGTGELFF.

V gene TRBV9 combines with J gene TRBJ2-1; 13 positions agree with TRBD2. V lost 3 bases to trimming and J lost 7 bases; unmatched junction nucleotides: 10. Germline lookup yields CDR1 SGDLS and CDR2 YYNGEE. There are 17 residues in the CDR3. For the CDR3, the DNA is TGTGCCAGCAGCGCTAGCAAAGGACTAGCGGGAGCTAATGAGCAGTTCTTC. Translating it yields CASSASKGLAGANEQFF.

Only a few counts were recorded for this clone. J is TRBJ1-1 and V is TRBV29-1; D might be TRBD1 (6 bases). Deletions cut 7 bases from V and 1 base from J, with 10 bases between. Germline V CDR1 and CDR2: SQVTM, ANQGSEA. The CDR3 has 12 amino acids. In DNA, the CDR3 is TGCAGCGGTTACAGGGAGAACACTGAAGCTTTCTTT. It codes for CSGYRENTEAFF.

The rearrangement uses TRBV10-3 and TRBJ2-7; D perhaps matches TRBD2 (6 bases). Germline V gene sequence: CDR1 ENHRY, CDR2 SYGVKD. This CDR3 contains 13 residues. Trimming cost V 4 bases and J 5 bases, with 12 bases left between them. The DNA for the CDR3 is TGTGCCATCAGTGCAACTAGCTTCGACGAGCAGTACTTC. Translating gives CAISATSFDEQYF.

This clone was detected once. The CDR3 DNA follows: TGTGCCAGCAGTTCCTTTACCGGGACAGGAGCCTACGAGCAGTACTTC. Protein product: CASSSFTGTGAYEQYF. The V gene is TRBV11-2, the J gene TRBJ2-7; TRBD1 matches 8 bases. Germline lookup yields CDR1 SGHAT and CDR2 FQNNGV. Unmatched junction bases numbered 12, after V lost 6 bases and J lost 2 bases. The CDR3 consists of 16 residues.

This rearrangement joins TRBV2 to TRBJ2-7; 8 nucleotides align to TRBD2. The trim removed 1 base at V and 4 bases at J, leaving 3 bases unmatched. This CDR3 comprises 14 residues. The germline gives CDR1 SNHLY, CDR2 FYNNEI. The CDR3 nucleotides are TGTGCCAGCAGTGAAGGAGCGGGAGTATACGAGCAGTACTTC. It specifies CASSEGAGVYEQYF.

V gene TRBV28 combines with J gene TRBJ2-4; D is unclear. The CDR3 spans 15 residues. V was pared by 2 bases and J by 0 bases, with 8 bases between. Germline V gene data show CDR1 as MDHEN and CDR2 as SYDVKM. The DNA of the CDR3 is TGTGCCAGCAGTTTAACAGTCCTAGCCAAAAACATTCAGTACTTC. Residues: CASSLTVLAKNIQYF. Together with reference TRBV28 and TRBJ2-4, the CDR3 gives the full variable domain: DVKVTQSSRYLVKRTGEKVFLECVQDMDHENMFWYRQDPGLGLRLIYFSYDVKMKEKGDIPEGYSVSREKKERFSLILESASTNQTSMYLCASSLTVLAKNIQYFGAGTRLSVL.

A note on this clone: The sample contains more than one DNA sequence encoding this CDR3. V is TRBV10-3 and J is TRBJ2-7; D call uncertain. Per germline, CDR1 ENHRY and CDR2 SYGVKD. This CDR3 region has 11 residues. V was pared by 8 bases and J by 5 bases, with 10 bases between. The chain's CDR3 is CAISRVDEQYF. In DNA form, the CDR3 reads TGTGCCATCTCGAGAGTAGACGAGCAGTACTTC.

The rearrangement joins TRBV2 to TRBJ2-1; 11 nucleotides agree with TRBD2. The CDR3 loop spans 16 amino acids. V gave up 1 base and J gave up 6 bases; unmatched junction bases: 5. Germline V CDR1 and CDR2: SNHLY, FYNNEI. CDR3 sequence reads: CASSEVRLAGSNEQFF. CDR3 in DNA: TGTGCCAGCAGTGAAGTGAGACTAGCGGGGAGCAATGAGCAGTTCTTC.

The chain is built from TRBV9 and TRBJ1-3; 7 nucleotides agree with TRBD1. V lost 3 bases to trimming and J lost 3 bases; unmatched junction nucleotides: 6. This CDR3 is built from 15 residues. Germline CDR1 is SGDLS and CDR2 is YYNGEE. CDR3: CASSAGQPDGNTIYF. In nucleotides, the CDR3 is TGTGCCAGCAGCGCGGGACAGCCCGATGGAAACACCATATATTTT.

As for this clone: One end of the junction varies from germline; a read error may be responsible. The rearrangement uses TRBV7-7 and TRBJ2-7, with D perhaps being TRBD1 or TRBD2 (5 bases each). The CDR3 runs 15 residues. Looked up from germline, CDR1 is SSHAT and CDR2 is FNYEAQ (reference sequence). The CDR3 sequence is CASSLAIGEFYEQYF. DNA of the CDR3: TGTGCTAGCAGCTTAGCGATAGGGGAATTCTACGAGCAGTACTTC. Full variable domain (remainder filled in from reference TRBV7-7 and TRBJ2-7): GAGVSQSPRYKVTKRGQDVTLRCDPISSHATLYWYQQALGQGPEFLTYFNYEAQPDKSGLPSDRFSAERPEGSISTLTIQRTEQRDSAMYRCASSLAIGEFYEQYFGPGTRLTVT.

This chain joins TRBV7-9 and TRBJ2-7, with 8 bases identical to TRBD2. CDR3 size: 13 residues. V dropped 7 bases and J dropped 2; count of bases not matched to a gene: 4. Looked up from germline, CDR1 is SEHNR and CDR2 is FQNEAQ (reference sequence). CDR3: CASTSGGPYEQYF. The CDR3 coding sequence is TGTGCCAGCACCTCGGGGGGGCCCTACGAGCAGTACTTC.

This clone has only a few counts. The chain is built from TRBV5-1 and TRBJ1-4; maybe TRBD1 (6 bases). Germline CDR1 SGHRS, CDR2 YFSETQ. V was clipped by 3 bases and J by 4 bases, with 13 bases between them. The CDR3 totals 15 residues. CDR3 nucleotides: TGCGCCAGCAGCTGGAGGGGGGGCCATAATGAAAAACTGTTTTTT. It translates to CASSWRGGHNEKLFF.